This T cell receptor beta chain stems from a study of cytomegalovirus exposure and HLA in healthy donors. This clone was seen only once. V lost 8 bases to trimming and J lost 5 bases, with 12 bases between them. CDR1 is MNHEY, CDR2 SMNVEV, per germline (reference sequence). The CDR3 runs to 12 residues. Both 60 Vbeta primers and 13 Jbeta primers went into the PCR. Sequencing used immunoSEQ multiplex PCR; TCRdb keeps in-frame clones, though not all of them. The sample holds around 230,000 clones, about four fifths seen once. The sample consisted of PBMCs. The chain employs TRBV27 and TRBJ2-5; no clear D. The TCR was taken from a man aged 35 to 55 in good health and CMV-seropositive. The CDR3 bases are TGTGCCAGCGCGAAGACACGGGAGACCCAGTACTTC. Its protein product is CASAKTRETQYF.